Each of the 24 T cell receptor beta chains below was sequenced from the same sample in a study of regulatory T cells in long-lasting Graves disease. iRepertoire HTBI primers and Arm-PCR of CDR3 regions built TCR beta libraries. TCRdb ran MiXCR on the multiplex PCR reads and lists one entry per CDR3 protein. The sample contains approximately 360,000 distinct CDR3 sequences, 23% of which appear only once. This sample's time point: persistent/refractory GD, antithyroid drugs over 5 years with positive TRAb. TCR sequences were obtained from RNA taken from PBMCs. The sequences come from peripheral blood mononuclear cells (PBMCs), collected when the disease was refractory, from a patient treated with antithyroid drugs. These receptors originate from a woman in her forties with Graves disease.

The V gene is TRBV10-2, the J gene TRBJ2-7, with D unclear. V was pared by 4 bases and J by 5 bases, with 15 bases between. CDR1 and CDR2 (germline): WSHSY, SAAADI. The CDR3 runs 14 residues. CDR3 region: CASSVVGIRHEQYF. The CDR3 nucleotides are TGCGCCAGCAGTGTGGTGGGGATTAGGCACGAGCAGTACTTC.

The rearrangement uses TRBV20-1 and TRBJ2-1; no clear D. The CDR3 spans 11 residues. Germline V lookup: CDR1 DFQATT, CDR2 SNEGSKA (reference sequence). Trimming took 0 bases from V and 4 from J, leaving 1 base between them. CDR3 sequence reads: CSAREYNEQFF. The CDR3 nucleotides are TGCAGTGCTAGAGAGTACAATGAGCAGTTCTTC.

The chain joins TRBV12-3 or TRBV12-4 to TRBJ1-2; D not certain. The CDR3 length is 14 residues. Trimming took off 4 bases at V and 4 bases at J, with 13 bases between the two ends. CDR3 sequence (DNA): TGTGCCAGCAGTTCCATATCACGGACCTATGGCTACACCTTC. It yields the protein CASSSISRTYGYTF.

This clonotype was counted at least ten times. The J gene is TRBJ2-7, the V gene TRBV5-1; D assignment may be TRBD1 or TRBD2 (5 bases each). This CDR3 has 16 amino acids. The V end lost 1 base, the J end lost 3 bases, and 17 bases lay between the germline ends. Germline CDR1 is SGHRS and CDR2 is YFSETQ. CDR3 loop: CASSLSSGISGYEQYF. The CDR3 DNA reads as TGCGCCAGCAGCTTGAGTTCAGGGATCAGCGGCTACGAGCAGTACTTC. Full variable domain (remainder filled in from reference TRBV5-1 and TRBJ2-7): KAGVTQTPRYLIKTRGQQVTLSCSPISGHRSVSWYQQTPGQGLQFLFEYFSETQRNKGNFPGRFSGRQFSNSRSEMNVSTLELGDSALYLCASSLSSGISGYEQYFGPGTRLTVT.

This clonotype was seen at least ten times. The chain links TRBV28 to TRBJ2-2; tentatively, D is TRBD1 or TRBD2 (7 bases each). The CDR3 spans 15 residues. CDR1 is MDHEN and CDR2 is SYDVKM in the germline V gene. Trimming stripped 8 bases from V and 6 bases from J, with 19 bases between. The DNA of the CDR3 is TGTGCCAGCCCCAAGGGGGGGCAGGGGGCCGGGGAGCTGTTTTTT. It encodes CASPKGGQGAGELFF.

This clonotype showed up many times. CDR3 protein: CASKKHTGEQYF. CDR3 DNA sequence: TGTGCCAGCAAGAAGCACACGGGCGAGCAGTACTTC. The chain combines TRBV27 with TRBJ2-7; no clear D gene. Germline-derived CDR1 and CDR2 are MNHEY and SMNVEV (reference sequence). With 7 bases removed from V and 6 bases from J, the gap between germline ends came to 13 bases. This CDR3 is 12 amino acids long.

With respect to this clonotype: Its ends do not fully match the called genes, so a read error is possible. The gene calls are TRBV5-1 and TRBJ2-7, with 9 bases fitting TRBD2. The CDR3 covers 16 residues. Germline CDR1 and CDR2: SGHRS and YFSETQ. This chain's CDR3 is CASQYGGTSHSYEQHF. CDR3 bases: TGCGCCAGCCAATACGGAGGGACTAGCCATTCCTACGAGCAGCACTTC. Full variable domain (missing parts from reference TRBV5-1 and TRBJ2-7): KAGVTQTPRYLIKTRGQQVTLSCSPISGHRSVSWYQQTPGQGLQFLFEYFSETQRNKGNFPGRFSGRQFSNSRSEMNVSTLELGDSALYLCASQYGGTSHSYEQHFGPGTRLTVT.

Remarks on this clonotype: A much larger clonotype is one base distant, so this may be a read error. The chain employs TRBV6-2 or TRBV6-3 and TRBJ1-2, with 9 bases fitting TRBD1. Germline V lookup: CDR1 MNHEY, CDR2 SVGEGT. CDR3 size: 16 residues. DNA of the CDR3: TGTGCCAGCAGAACCTTGGGACAGGGTTCTTTCTATGGCCACACCTTC. As protein: CASRTLGQGSFYGHTF.

Ten or more counts support this clonotype. The CDR3 DNA follows: TGTGCCAGCAGCTTGGTGGGGGCTCTACCCGGGGAGCTGTTTTTT. It encodes CASSLVGALPGELFF. The chain couples TRBV5-6 to TRBJ2-2; possibly TRBD1 for D (6 bases). The germline V gene encodes CDR1 SGHDT and CDR2 YYEEEE. Trimming shortened V by 0 bases and J by 6 bases, and 12 bases separated the two germline ends. The CDR3 is 15 residues long.

This clonotype appeared many times. The chain recombines TRBV7-8 with TRBJ2-5, with 12 positions matching TRBD2. The CDR3 extends over 15 amino acids. The V gene end was trimmed by 5 bases and the J gene end by 5 bases; junction bases not matched to a gene: 6. Germline CDR1 SGHVS, CDR2 FQNEAQ. The CDR3 sequence: CASSILAGGGETQYF. In nucleotides, the CDR3 is TGTGCCAGCAGCATACTAGCGGGAGGAGGGGAGACCCAGTACTTC.

J is TRBJ2-5 and V is TRBV20-1; a weak D match, TRBD2 (6 bases). The end of the DNA aligns better with TRBJ2-1, so the J call may be wrong. The CDR3 has 12 residues. The germline CDR1 and CDR2 sequences are DFQATT and SNEGSKA (reference sequence). The CDR3 loop reads CSARAGGNEQFF. CDR3 coding DNA: TGCAGTGCTCGGGCCGGGGGCAATGAGCAGTTCTTC.

This clonotype was counted only a few times. The V call is TRBV12-3 or TRBV12-4, the J call TRBJ1-3; no reliable D call. The germline V and J ends were trimmed by 2 bases and 4 bases, with 6 bases remaining between them. This CDR3 contains 13 residues. The CDR3 is CASSLIRGNTIYF. Here the CDR3 DNA reads TGTGCCAGCAGTTTAATTCGCGGAAACACCATATATTTT.

The chain joins TRBV20-1 to TRBJ2-7; possibly TRBD1 or TRBD2 for D (6 bases each). V was trimmed by 6 bases and J by 4 bases, leaving 16 bases between them. This CDR3 has 13 amino acids. CDR1 and CDR2 (germline): DFQATT, SNEGSKA (reference sequence). The CDR3 here is CSARLGGAYEQYF. CDR3 in DNA: TGCAGTGCCAGGCTCGGGGGCGCATACGAGCAGTACTTC.

This clonotype was observed at least ten times. This chain joins TRBV6-1 and TRBJ2-5, with 9 bases matching TRBD1. The CDR3 is 14 amino acids. V shed 6 bases, J shed 5 bases, and the junction held 7 bases outside the gene matches. The germline V gene encodes CDR1 MNHNS and CDR2 SASEGT. CDR3 nucleotides: TGTGCCAGCAGGGGGACAGGGCGAGGGGAGACCCAGTACTTC. This gives the protein CASRGTGRGETQYF.

The sample holds many counts of this clonotype. The chain carries TRBV20-1 and TRBJ1-6; D gene ambiguous. CDR3 length equals 14 residues. CDR1 and CDR2 from the germline V gene are DFQATT and SNEGSKA (reference sequence). Trimming removed 1 base from V and 7 bases from J, with 11 bases in between. The CDR3 nucleotides are TGCAGTGCTAGAGTTTCGGCAGGAAATTCACCCCTCCACTTT. It yields the protein CSARVSAGNSPLHF.

This clonotype has a handful of counts. The V call is TRBV12-5, the J call TRBJ2-2; 12 bases agree with TRBD2. Germline CDR1 reads LGHNT; CDR2 reads FRNRAP. V shed 3 bases and J 3 bases; nucleotides not matched to a gene: 5. CDR3 size: 17 residues. The CDR3 loop reads CASGFLGLAGYTGELFF. CDR3 sequence (DNA): TGTGCTAGTGGTTTCCTCGGACTAGCGGGGTACACCGGGGAGCTGTTTTTT.

This clonotype was seen a handful of times. The V and J genes are TRBV5-1 and TRBJ2-5, with 7 bases aligning to TRBD1. V gave up 0 bases and J gave up 2 bases; unmatched junction bases: 4. CDR3 length: 15 amino acids. CDR1 and CDR2 (germline): SGHRS, YFSETQ. The CDR3 is CASSLAPDRQETQYF. As DNA, the CDR3 is TGCGCCAGCAGCTTGGCACCGGACAGGCAAGAGACCCAGTACTTC.

In this sample, this clonotype turned up many times. The chain links TRBV6-1 to TRBJ1-5; D gene unclear. The CDR3 runs to 15 residues. Germline values: CDR1 MNHNS, CDR2 SASEGT. Trimming took 7 bases from V and 4 from J, leaving 17 bases between them. This chain's CDR3 is CASTVELEDNQPQHF. CDR3 sequence (DNA): TGTGCCAGCACTGTAGAGTTAGAGGATAATCAGCCCCAGCATTTT.

This clonotype turned up a few times. CDR3 loop: CASSLILSAGALYEQYF. DNA for the CDR3: TGTGCCAGCAGCTTGATTCTCTCGGCAGGGGCCCTCTACGAGCAGTACTTC. This chain joins TRBV5-6 and TRBJ2-7, with D maybe TRBD1 (6 bases). The CDR3 is made up of 17 amino acids. Trimming took off 1 base at V and 3 bases at J, with 20 bases between the two ends. Germline CDR1 reads SGHDT; CDR2 reads YYEEEE.

In its sample, this clonotype was seen a few times. V usage is TRBV20-1 and J usage is TRBJ1-2; 7 bases line up with TRBD1. In germline, CDR1 is DFQATT, CDR2 SNEGSKA (reference sequence). After removal of 2 bases from V and 4 bases from J, the junction contained 7 bases not matched to a gene. The CDR3 runs to 14 residues. The CDR3 is CSARITGEGYGYTF. The CDR3, as DNA: TGCAGTGCTAGAATAACAGGGGAAGGCTATGGCTACACCTTC.

CDR3 sequence reads: CSVPWEYGYGYTF. The CDR3, as DNA: TGCAGCGTTCCCTGGGAGTACGGCTATGGCTACACCTTC. The chain links TRBV29-1 to TRBJ1-2; D remains unclear. There are 13 residues in the CDR3. The ends were cut back, 5 bases at V and 4 bases at J, with 14 bases in the middle. The V gene's germline CDR1 is SQVTM and CDR2 ANQGSEA.

V and J are TRBV28 and TRBJ2-1; TRBD1 agrees at 10 bases. Trimming cost V 3 bases and J 3 bases; bases outside gene matches: 11. Germline assignment: CDR1 MDHEN and CDR2 SYDVKM. CDR3 length equals 18 residues. CDR3 sequence: CASSLGSGTGVIYNEQFF. The CDR3 DNA is TGTGCCAGCAGTTTGGGATCCGGGACAGGGGTTATCTACAATGAGCAGTTCTTC.

Regarding this clonotype: A much more abundant neighbour one base away suggests this may be a read error. J is TRBJ2-7 and V is TRBV28, with TRBD1 as a possible D gene (5 bases). Looked up from germline, CDR1 is MDHEN and CDR2 is SYDVKM. The CDR3 length is 11 residues. DNA for the CDR3: TGTGTCAGCCAGGGCCACTACGAGCAGTACTTC. Translated, it gives CVSQGHYEQYF.

Many counts were recorded for this clonotype. This chain joins TRBV28 and TRBJ1-4; 10 bases line up with TRBD1. There are 16 residues in the CDR3. Germline lookup yields CDR1 MDHEN and CDR2 SYDVKM. Trimming cost V 6 bases and J 9 bases; bases outside gene matches: 13. This CDR3 is CASSTPGTGVRQKLFF. CDR3 nucleotide sequence: TGTGCCAGCAGCACCCCCGGGACAGGGGTGAGGCAAAAACTGTTTTTT.